What follows are 8 T cell receptor beta chains derived from one specimen sequenced in a study of shared clonotypes between healthy human individuals. Generated by immunoSEQ multiplex PCR, the TCRdb table keeps only in-frame clones and is missing some. The sample has 1,400,000 or so clones, less than 99% seen once. What was sequenced was naive CD4+ T cells sorted from blood. Documented subset: CD45RA+ positively selected. The source of these receptors is a man aged 25-45 years in good health.

The rearrangement joins TRBV5-1 to TRBJ2-3; 11 nucleotides agree with TRBD2. The CDR3 has 18 residues. The germline V gene encodes CDR1 SGHRS and CDR2 YFSETQ. Trimming removed 4 bases from V and 0 bases from J; junction bases left unmatched: 10. As DNA, the CDR3 is TGCGCCAGCAGCACGGGACTAGCGGACTATACTAGCACAGATACGCAGTATTTT. Its protein product is CASSTGLADYTSTDTQYF.

The chain has TRBV28 and TRBJ2-7; 7 nucleotides line up with TRBD1. The CDR3 contains 15 residues. J gave up 2 bases and V 3 bases, and 7 bases lay outside the gene matches. Germline V lookup: CDR1 MDHEN, CDR2 SYDVKM. CDR3 coding DNA: TGTGCCAGCAGTTTTAGCTCGGGACAGACCTACGAGCAGTACTTC. This encodes CASSFSSGQTYEQYF.

The chain carries TRBV6-1 and TRBJ1-2; 7 nucleotides match TRBD1. Per the germline V gene, CDR1 is MNHNS and CDR2 is SASEGT. V shed 8 bases, J shed 7 bases, and the junction held 16 bases outside the gene matches. The CDR3 has 15 amino acids. The CDR3, as DNA: TGTGCCAGCCCCTCCCCTCCACAGGGGATATCTGGCTACACCTTC. It translates to CASPSPPQGISGYTF.

This clone is a singleton in its sample. V usage is TRBV19 and J usage is TRBJ1-1, with a possible D match to TRBD1 (5 bases). The V and J ends lost 6 bases and 4 bases respectively, with 12 bases between them. CDR3 length: 13 amino acids. Per the germline V gene, CDR1 is LNHDA and CDR2 is SQIVND (reference sequence). In DNA, the CDR3 is TGTGCCAGTAGAAGGGGAGTGAGCACTGAAGCTTTCTTT. Amino acids: CASRRGVSTEAFF.

This clone appeared a single time. The chain has TRBV5-1 and TRBJ2-3; TRBD1 aligns across 8 bases. Germline CDR1 reads SGHRS; CDR2 reads YFSETQ. This CDR3 comprises 16 residues. J lost 5 bases, V lost 4 bases, and 12 bases had no gene match. The CDR3 nucleotides read TGCGCCAGCAGCAGCTCCTGGGCAGGGGGCGGAGATACGCAGTATTTT. The encoded protein is CASSSSWAGGGDTQYF.

The chain is built from TRBV28 and TRBJ2-1; 8 bases align to TRBD1. Germline CDR1 MDHEN, CDR2 SYDVKM. The CDR3 extends over 16 amino acids. J lost 0 bases, V lost 5 bases, and 6 bases had no gene match. CDR3 loop: CASSHGQGRSYNEQFF. In nucleotides, the CDR3 is TGTGCCAGCAGTCATGGACAGGGTCGCTCCTACAATGAGCAGTTCTTC.

The chain uses TRBV11-2 and TRBJ2-7; D gene uncertain. The V end lost 3 bases, the J end lost 8 bases, and 14 bases lay between the germline ends. Germline assignment: CDR1 SGHAT and CDR2 FQNNGV. CDR3 length: 13 amino acids. CDR3 amino acids: CASSLVLSRQQYF. CDR3 DNA: TGTGCCAGCAGCTTGGTACTTAGTAGGCAGCAGTACTTC.

The V and J genes are TRBV6-5 and TRBJ2-7; maybe TRBD1 (5 bases). Germline V gene sequence: CDR1 MNHEY, CDR2 SVGAGI. V shed 0 bases and J shed 2 bases, with 11 bases lying between them. The CDR3 sequence is 15 residues long. The CDR3, as DNA: TGTGCCAGCAGTTACTCGCAGGGTTTAACCTACGAGCAGTACTTC. The encoded protein is CASSYSQGLTYEQYF.